The clone carrying this T cell receptor beta chain was picked up many times. Antigen: not known. TCRdb reanalysed the 5' RACE reads using MiXCR and keeps one entry per CDR3 protein. The sample comprises hundreds of thousands of distinct CDR3 sequences, around 21% of which are singletons, and under 15% rests with the top ten. This specimen comes from a study of T-cell memory formation after mild COVID-19. Study context: In these data, TCR clusters were largely donor specific. Study findings and constraints: Later expanders leaned CD4+, whereas day 15 to 85 contracting clones were balanced CD4/CD8. The study found contracting CD4+ clones mainly in CM and EM and contracting CD8+ clones in EMRA.

The sample comprised PBMCs or a T cell subset sorted from them (not recorded which). This receptor was obtained from an adult woman who had mild COVID-19 (a few samples of this study predate the infection). Cell type and time point are not known.

CDR3 coding DNA: TGCGCCAGCAGGGAGGGCCAGTACACCGGGGAGCTGTTTTTT. It codes for CASREGQYTGELFF. V usage is TRBV5-1 and J usage is TRBJ2-2; D possibly corresponds to TRBD2 (6 bases). This CDR3 is 14 amino acids long. V was shortened by 5 bases and J by 3 bases, with 11 bases between the two germline ends. In germline, CDR1 is SGHRS, CDR2 YFSETQ.